This T cell receptor beta chain was recorded in a study of T cell repertoires in cytomegalovirus infection (dated by TCRdb to about 2019). Study-level background: Recently identified HLA-C-restricted CMV epitopes, whose presentation resists viral immunomodulation, were targeted by peptide stimulations together with well-studied HLA-B-restricted epitopes. Because public TCR beta signatures pointed to carriage of CMV infection together with the matching HLA type, the HLA type of each donor mattered for the analysis.

Broad study findings and their caveats: In both this cohort and an independent cohort of more than 350 donors, the cumulative frequency of public TCR beta family members distinguished carriers of CMV infection plus the relevant HLA type. The ex vivo response was dominated by HLA-C-restricted CMV-specific TCR beta clonotypes, and the single most frequent clonotype in two of eight donors was supplied by these HLA-C-restricted clonotypes.

From the cysteine up to the phenylalanine, the CDR3 has a length of 11 residues. Just the 33-base CDR3 DNA is kept, in frame starting at base 1. Reading the germline V gene (reference sequence) gives CDR1 DFQATT and CDR2 SNEGSKA. V is trimmed back by 6 bases and J by 9 bases, and the junction contains 5 bases that no gene match accounts for. The treatment or condition label, read with the paper, signifies: in vitro stimulation with specific CMV peptide epitopes to enrich CMV-specific T cells. The sequencer was an Illumina HiSeq 1500. TCRdb reprocessing: public reads trimmed at Q25 with fastp, clones called with MiXCR, in-frame beta chains kept. Rows are unified per CDR3 protein, each entry keeping the most common DNA and genes. The sample yields about a million distinct CDR3 sequences; 30% to 40% were counted once. The ten largest clonotypes hold about an eighth of the sample. As for this clonotype: The specificity of this receptor is unknown. Nothing much larger sits one base from this clone, and base qualities are not available.

The clonotype comes from a human donor in good health (CMV status not recorded). Some clones in this sample may be carry-over from other donors' samples. Sequenced here: cultured CD8+ T cells from PBMCs, sampled from culture after CMV antigen stimulation. Recombination joined TRBV20-1 with TRBJ1-5, and 7 junction bases match TRBD1. The nucleotide sequence is TGCAGTGCGAGGGGGCATTCGCCCCAGCATTTT. Its translation reads: CSARGHSPQHF.